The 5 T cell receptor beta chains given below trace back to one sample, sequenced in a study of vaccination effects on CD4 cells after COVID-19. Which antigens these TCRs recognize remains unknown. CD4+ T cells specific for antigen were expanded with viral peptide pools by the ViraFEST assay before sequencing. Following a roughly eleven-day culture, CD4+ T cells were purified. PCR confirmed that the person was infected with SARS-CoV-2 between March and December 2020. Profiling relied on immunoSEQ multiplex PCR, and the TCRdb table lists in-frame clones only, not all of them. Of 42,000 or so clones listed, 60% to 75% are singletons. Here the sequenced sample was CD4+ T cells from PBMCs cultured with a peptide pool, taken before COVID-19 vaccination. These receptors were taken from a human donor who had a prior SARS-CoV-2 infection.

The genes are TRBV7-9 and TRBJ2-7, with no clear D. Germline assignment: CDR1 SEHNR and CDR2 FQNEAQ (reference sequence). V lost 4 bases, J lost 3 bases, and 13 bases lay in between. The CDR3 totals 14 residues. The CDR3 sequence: CASSYRTESYEQYF. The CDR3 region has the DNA TGTGCCAGCAGCTACCGGACCGAGAGCTACGAGCAGTACTTC.

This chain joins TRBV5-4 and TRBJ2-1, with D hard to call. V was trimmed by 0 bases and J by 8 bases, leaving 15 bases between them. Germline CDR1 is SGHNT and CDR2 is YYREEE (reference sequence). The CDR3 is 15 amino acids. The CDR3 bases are TGTGCCAGCAGCTTGGAGGAGAGCCCCTGGGATGAGCAGTTCTTC. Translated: CASSLEESPWDEQFF.

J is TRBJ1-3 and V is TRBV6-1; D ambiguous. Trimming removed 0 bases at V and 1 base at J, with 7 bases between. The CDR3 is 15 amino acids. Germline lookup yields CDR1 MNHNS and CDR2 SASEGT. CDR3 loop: CASSEAWGSGNTIYF. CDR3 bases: TGTGCCAGCAGTGAAGCTTGGGGTTCTGGAAACACCATATATTTT.

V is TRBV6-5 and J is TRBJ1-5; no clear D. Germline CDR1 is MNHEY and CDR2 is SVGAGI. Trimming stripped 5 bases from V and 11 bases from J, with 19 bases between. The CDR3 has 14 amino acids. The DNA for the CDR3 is TGTGCCAGCAGTCCCTTCCCCGGAGCGGGAGCCCAGCATTTT. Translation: CASSPFPGAGAQHF.

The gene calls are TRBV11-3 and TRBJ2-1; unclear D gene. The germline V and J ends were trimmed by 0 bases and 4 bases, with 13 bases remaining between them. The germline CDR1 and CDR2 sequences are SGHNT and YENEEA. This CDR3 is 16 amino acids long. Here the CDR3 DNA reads TGTGCCAGCAGCTTAGATCGCATGCGGCGGTACAATGAGCAGTTCTTC. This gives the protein CASSLDRMRRYNEQFF.